This entry lists 2 T cell receptor beta chains sequenced from one sample in a study of blood T cell repertoires in COVID-19 (dated by TCRdb to the early 2020s). The protocol used for the library was the immunoSEQ multiplex PCR assay. TCRdb obtained this table from immuneACCESS and retained in-frame rearrangements with V and J assigned. These tables miss some clones; where compared with another copy, unresolved V genes account for less than half of the shortfall, and the remainder is unexplained. Present in this sample are 290,000 or so clones, roughly nine tenths of which were seen just once. The top ten clones comprise roughly 3% of the sample. Input material: PBMCs or T cells enriched from blood (not recorded which). The receptors shown here come from a woman aged 18-30 years who had recovered from COVID-19.

The chain joins TRBV29-1 to TRBJ1-4, with D possibly being TRBD1 (5 bases). Germline V gene data show CDR1 as SQVTM and CDR2 as ANQGSEA. V dropped 2 bases and J dropped 6 bases, with 13 bases sitting between them. The CDR3 length is 14 residues. The DNA for the CDR3 is TGCAGCGTTGAACTAGGGCAGGGTTATGAAAAACTGTTTTTT. Amino acid sequence: CSVELGQGYEKLFF.

The rearrangement joins TRBV27 to TRBJ1-5; 8 bases are shared with TRBD1. The CDR3 totals 15 residues. Germline lookup yields CDR1 MNHEY and CDR2 SMNVEV (reference sequence). Trimming took 6 bases from V and 5 from J; bases not matched to a gene: 9. The DNA of the CDR3 is TGTGCCAGCAGCCCGGACAGGGATGTATATCAGCCCCAGCATTTT. Residues: CASSPDRDVYQPQHF.